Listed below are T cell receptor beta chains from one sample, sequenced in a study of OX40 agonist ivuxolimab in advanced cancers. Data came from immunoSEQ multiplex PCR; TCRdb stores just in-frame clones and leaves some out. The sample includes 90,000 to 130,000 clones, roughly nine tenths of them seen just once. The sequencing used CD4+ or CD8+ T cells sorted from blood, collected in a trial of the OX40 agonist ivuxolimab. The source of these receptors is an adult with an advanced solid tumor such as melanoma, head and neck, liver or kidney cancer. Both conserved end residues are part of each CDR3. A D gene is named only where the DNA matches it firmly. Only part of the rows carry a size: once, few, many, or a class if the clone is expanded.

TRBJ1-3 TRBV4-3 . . CASSQDLTGPGNTIYF TGCGCCAGCAGCCAAGATCTGACAGGACCCGGAAACACCATATATTTT
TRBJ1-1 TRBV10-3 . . CAISEYNGPQGTEAFF TGTGCCATCAGTGAATATAATGGGCCCCAAGGGACTGAAGCTTTCTTT
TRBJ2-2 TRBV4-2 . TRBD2 CASSQQVAGANTGELFF TGTGCCAGCAGCCAACAAGTAGCGGGGGCGAACACCGGGGAGCTGTTTTTT
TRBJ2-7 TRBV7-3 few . CASSPGGAREQYF TGTGCCAGCAGCCCAGGGGGGGCAAGGGAGCAGTACTTC
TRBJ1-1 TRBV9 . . CASSTTRDSEAFF TGTGCCAGCAGTACCACAAGGGACTCTGAAGCTTTCTTT
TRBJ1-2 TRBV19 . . CASSQANYGYTF TGTGCCAGTAGTCAGGCTAACTATGGCTACACCTTC
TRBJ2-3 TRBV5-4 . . CASSLLGTLTDTQYF TGTGCCAGCAGCTTGTTGGGGACACTCACAGATACGCAGTATTTT
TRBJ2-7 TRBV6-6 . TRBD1 CASSYPGQAFYEQYF TGTGCCAGCAGTTACCCGGGACAGGCCTTCTACGAGCAGTACTTC
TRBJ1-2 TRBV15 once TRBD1 CATSSTGTGGLFSYTF TGTGCCACCAGCAGTACCGGGACAGGGGGCTTATTTAGCTACACCTTC
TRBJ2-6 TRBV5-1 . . CASSLGGEPGANVLTF TGCGCCAGCAGCTTGGGAGGAGAGCCTGGGGCCAACGTCCTGACTTTC
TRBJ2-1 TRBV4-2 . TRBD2 CASSQSSGGALLSSYNEQFF TGTGCCAGCAGCCAGTCTAGCGGGGGGGCCCTTTTATCCTCCTACAATGAGCAGTTCTTC
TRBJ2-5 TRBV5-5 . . CASSSDTQETQYF TGTGCCAGCAGCTCCGACACGCAAGAGACCCAGTACTTC
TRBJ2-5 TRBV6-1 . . CASSEAGRAGTQYF TGTGCCAGCAGTGAAGCGGGCAGAGCGGGGACCCAGTACTTC
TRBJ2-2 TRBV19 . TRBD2 CASRGEGQVGELFF TGTGCCAGTAGAGGGGAGGGGCAGGTCGGGGAGCTGTTTTTT
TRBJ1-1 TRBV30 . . CAWSKGQLNTEAFF TGTGCCTGGAGTAAGGGTCAACTGAACACTGAAGCTTTCTTT
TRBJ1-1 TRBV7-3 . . CASSLAANTEAFF TGTGCCAGCAGCTTAGCGGCGAACACTGAAGCTTTCTTT
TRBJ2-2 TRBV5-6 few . CASSLLFDTGELFF TGTGCCAGCAGCTTGTTGTTCGACACCGGGGAGCTGTTTTTT
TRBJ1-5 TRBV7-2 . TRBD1 CASSLPFGTGDQPQHF TGTGCCAGCAGCTTACCTTTCGGGACAGGGGATCAGCCCCAGCATTTT
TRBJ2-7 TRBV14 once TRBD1 CASSQSLGTAQEQYF TGTGCCAGCAGCCAATCCCTCGGGACAGCTCAGGAGCAGTACTTC
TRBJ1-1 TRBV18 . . CASSPTGTEAFF TGTGCCAGCTCACCAACGGGCACTGAAGCTTTCTTT
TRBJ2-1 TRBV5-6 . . CASSLLGNEQFF TGTGCCAGCAGCTTATTGGGGAATGAGCAGTTCTTC
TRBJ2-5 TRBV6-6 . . CASSQRETQYF TGTGCCAGCAGTCAGCGGGAGACCCAGTACTTC
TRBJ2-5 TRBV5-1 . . CASSLAVNQETQYF TGCGCCAGCAGCTTGGCCGTGAACCAAGAGACCCAGTACTTC
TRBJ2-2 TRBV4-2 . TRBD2 CASSRSGGARTGELFF TGTGCCAGCAGTCGTAGCGGGGGGGCCCGAACCGGGGAGCTGTTTTTT
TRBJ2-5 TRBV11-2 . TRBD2 CASSQTSGESYQETQYF TGTGCCAGCAGCCAGACTAGCGGGGAGTCGTACCAAGAGACCCAGTACTTC
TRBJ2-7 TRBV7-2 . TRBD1 CASRRQGVDEQYF TGTGCCAGCCGACGACAGGGAGTAGACGAGCAGTACTTC
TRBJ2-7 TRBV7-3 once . CASSQHRSSNEQYF TGTGCCAGCAGCCAACACAGGAGTAGCAACGAGCAGTACTTC
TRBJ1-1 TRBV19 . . CASSIMIGGNTEAFF TGTGCCAGTAGTATAATGATCGGCGGGAACACTGAAGCTTTCTTT
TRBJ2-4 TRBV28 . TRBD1 CASSSGTGGNIQYF TGTGCCAGCAGTTCTGGGACAGGTGGCAACATTCAGTACTTC
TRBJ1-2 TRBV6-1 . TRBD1 CAIGQGLNYGYTF TGTGCCATCGGACAGGGACTTAACTATGGCTACACCTTC
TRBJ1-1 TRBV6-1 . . CASSDGSMNTEAFF TGTGCCAGCAGTGATGGCAGCATGAACACTGAAGCTTTCTTT
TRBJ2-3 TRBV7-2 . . CASSLVAVRSTDTQYF TGTGCCAGCAGCTTAGTCGCGGTTAGAAGCACAGATACGCAGTATTTT
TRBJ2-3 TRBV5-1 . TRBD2 CASSLANGRPGTDTQYF TGCGCCAGCAGCTTGGCAAACGGGAGGCCCGGCACAGATACGCAGTATTTT
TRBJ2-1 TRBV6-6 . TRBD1 CASSIPPGQGYNEQFF TGTGCCAGCAGTATTCCCCCGGGACAGGGGTACAATGAGCAGTTCTTC
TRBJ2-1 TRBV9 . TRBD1 CASSVLDRGGNEQFF TGTGCCAGCAGCGTGTTAGACAGGGGGGGTAATGAGCAGTTCTTC
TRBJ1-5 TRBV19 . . CASISRDTPMGNQPQHF TGTGCCAGTATTAGCCGGGACACCCCTATGGGCAATCAGCCCCAGCATTTT
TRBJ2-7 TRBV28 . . CASSLSSLGLRQRPTPEQYF TGTGCCAGCAGTTTGTCATCCTTAGGGTTACGCCAGCGTCCCACCCCCGAGCAGTACTTC
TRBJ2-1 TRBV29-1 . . CSVAGTGTSANEQFF TGCAGCGTTGCGGGAACCGGGACTTCAGCCAATGAGCAGTTCTTC
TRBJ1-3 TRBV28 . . CASSLWPGRSGNTIYF TGTGCCAGCAGTTTATGGCCTGGAAGGTCTGGAAACACCATATATTTT
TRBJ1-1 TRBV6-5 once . CASIETRNTEAFF TGTGCCAGCATAGAAACAAGGAACACTGAAGCTTTCTTT
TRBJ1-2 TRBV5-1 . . CASSRPDPYLGYTF TGCGCCAGCAGCCGTCCGGACCCCTACCTTGGCTACACCTTC